This entry describes one T cell receptor (beta chain). The antigen is undetermined. The data were obtained in a study of shared clonotypes between healthy human individuals. Some 30,000 T cell genomes (about 210 ng DNA) went into each sorted-subset replicate. The table came from immunoSEQ multiplex PCR; TCRdb's copy has only in-frame clones and leaves some out. This table holds about 2 million clones, 85% to 95% found once. The V gene's germline CDR1 is LNHDA and CDR2 SQIVND (reference sequence). The CDR3 is made up of 16 amino acids. The trim removed 3 bases at V and 1 base at J, leaving 6 bases unmatched. Findings and limits, study-wide: Generation probability values for non-shared clonotypes were lower than those for clonotypes shared by all four donors.

Sequenced material: naive CD4+ T cells sorted from blood. Subset specified: CD45RA+ positively selected. This sequence originates from a man aged 18-30 years in good health. The chain links TRBV19 to TRBJ1-2; 9 bases agree with TRBD1. CDR3 residues: CASSIRTGAFNYGYTF. In nucleotides, the CDR3 is TGTGCCAGTAGTATCCGGACAGGGGCATTTAACTATGGCTACACCTTC.